This T cell receptor (beta chain) was identified during a study of blood T cell repertoires in COVID-19. Across the whole study: Some COVID-19 samples were acute and others convalescent; all came from the United States, Italy and Spain. From T cells, B-cell-depleted T cells, or PBMCs came the material, which was cDNA or gDNA.

Study processing details: For nucleated cells, counts were estimated from reference gene primer amplification. The method was immunoSEQ multiplex PCR; TCRdb's version includes in-frame clones alone and lacks a portion of them. V, J and clone size were drawn from that table, and D and trimming were deduced from the DNA. This sample yields just under 30,000 clones, of which about nine tenths are seen a single time; 9% to 10% belongs to the top ten. In germline, CDR1 is KGHSH, CDR2 LQKENI. V lost 4 bases, J lost 0 bases, and 8 bases stayed unmatched. The CDR3 covers 16 residues. Specimen: peripheral blood. The chain combines TRBV18 with TRBJ2-5; TRBD1 matches at 7 bases. The sequence derives from a human donor in a cohort sampled during active COVID-19. This chain's CDR3 is CASSLPGQKYQETQYF. For the CDR3, the DNA is TGTGCCAGCTCACTTCCGGGACAGAAGTACCAAGAGACCCAGTACTTC.